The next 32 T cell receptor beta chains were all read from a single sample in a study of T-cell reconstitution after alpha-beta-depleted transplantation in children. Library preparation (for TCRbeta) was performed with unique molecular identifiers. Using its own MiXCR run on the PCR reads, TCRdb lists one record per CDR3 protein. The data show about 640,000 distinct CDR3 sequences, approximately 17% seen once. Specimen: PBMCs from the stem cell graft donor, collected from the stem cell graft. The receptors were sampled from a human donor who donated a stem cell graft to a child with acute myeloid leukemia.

CDR3 protein: CSAFGTGLHGYTF. The CDR3 nucleotides read TGCAGTGCTTTCGGGACAGGGCTTCATGGCTACACCTTC. V gene TRBV20-1 combines with J gene TRBJ1-2; 9 nucleotides line up with TRBD1. With 5 bases clipped from V and 6 bases from J, the junction kept 7 bases outside the gene matches. Germline V gives CDR1 DFQATT, CDR2 SNEGSKA (reference sequence). This CDR3 comprises 13 residues.

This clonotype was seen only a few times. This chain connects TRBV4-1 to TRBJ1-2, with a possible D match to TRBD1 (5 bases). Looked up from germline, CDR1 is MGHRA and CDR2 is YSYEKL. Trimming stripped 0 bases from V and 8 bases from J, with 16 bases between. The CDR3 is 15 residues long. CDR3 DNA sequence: TGCGCCAGCAGCCAAGATGAGCAGGGAGCGAAGGGCTACACCTTC. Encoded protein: CASSQDEQGAKGYTF.

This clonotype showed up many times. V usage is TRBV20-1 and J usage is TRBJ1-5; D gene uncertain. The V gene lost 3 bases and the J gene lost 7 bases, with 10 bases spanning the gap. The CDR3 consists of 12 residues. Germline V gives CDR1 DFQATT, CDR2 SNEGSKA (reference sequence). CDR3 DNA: TGCAGTGCTAGTCTGGGAGCCCAGCCCCAGCATTTT. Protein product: CSASLGAQPQHF.

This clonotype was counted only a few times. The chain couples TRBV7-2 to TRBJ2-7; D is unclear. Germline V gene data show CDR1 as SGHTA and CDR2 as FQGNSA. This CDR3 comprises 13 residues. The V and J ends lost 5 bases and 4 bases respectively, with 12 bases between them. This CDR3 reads CASSQNFRYEQYF. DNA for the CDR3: TGTGCCAGCAGCCAAAATTTCCGATACGAGCAGTACTTC.

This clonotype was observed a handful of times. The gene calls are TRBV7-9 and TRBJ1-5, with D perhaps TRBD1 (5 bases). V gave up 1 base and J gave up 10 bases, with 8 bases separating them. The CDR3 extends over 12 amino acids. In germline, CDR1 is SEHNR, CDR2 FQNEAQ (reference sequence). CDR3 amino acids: CASSLEGPPQHF. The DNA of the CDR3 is TGTGCCAGCAGCTTAGAGGGACCTCCCCAGCATTTT.

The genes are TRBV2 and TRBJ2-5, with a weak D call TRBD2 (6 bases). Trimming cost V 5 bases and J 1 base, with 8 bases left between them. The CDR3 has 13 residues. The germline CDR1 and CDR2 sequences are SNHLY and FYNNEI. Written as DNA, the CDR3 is TGTGCCAGCAGTAATAGCGGCCAAGAGACCCAGTACTTC. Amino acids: CASSNSGQETQYF.

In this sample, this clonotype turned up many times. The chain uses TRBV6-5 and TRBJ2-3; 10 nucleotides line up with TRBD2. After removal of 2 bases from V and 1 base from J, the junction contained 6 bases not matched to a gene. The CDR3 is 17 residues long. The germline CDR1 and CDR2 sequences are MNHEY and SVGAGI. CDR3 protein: CASSYLGLAGGTDTQYF. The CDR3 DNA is TGTGCCAGCAGTTACCTGGGGCTAGCGGGGGGCACAGATACGCAGTATTTT.

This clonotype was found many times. In DNA form, the CDR3 reads TGCAGCACTGGGACAGCGAATCCTCCCTACGAGCAGTACTTC. Its translation: CSTGTANPPYEQYF. This chain uses TRBV29-1 with TRBJ2-7; 7 nucleotides align to TRBD1. The length of the CDR3 is 14 residues. CDR1 is SQVTM and CDR2 is ANQGSEA in the germline V gene. J was trimmed by 2 bases and V by 8 bases; bases with no gene match: 12.

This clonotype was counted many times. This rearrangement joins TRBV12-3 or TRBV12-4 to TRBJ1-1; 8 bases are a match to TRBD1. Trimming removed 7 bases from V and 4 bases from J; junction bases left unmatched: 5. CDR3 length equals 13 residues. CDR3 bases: TGTGCCAGCAACAGGGGGGTGGGCACTGAAGCTTTCTTT. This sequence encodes CASNRGVGTEAFF.

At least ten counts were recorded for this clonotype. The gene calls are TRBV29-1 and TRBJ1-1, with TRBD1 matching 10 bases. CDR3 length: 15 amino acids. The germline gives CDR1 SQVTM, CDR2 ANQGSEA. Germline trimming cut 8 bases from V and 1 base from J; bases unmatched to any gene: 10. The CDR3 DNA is TGCAGCTACCGACAGGGGGCGGGGGGGAACACTGAAGCTTTCTTT. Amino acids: CSYRQGAGGNTEAFF.

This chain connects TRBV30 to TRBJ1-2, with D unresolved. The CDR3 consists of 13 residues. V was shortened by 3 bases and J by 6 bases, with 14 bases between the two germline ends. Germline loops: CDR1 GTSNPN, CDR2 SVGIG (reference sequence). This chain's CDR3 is CAWSPEHSHGYTF. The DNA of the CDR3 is TGTGCCTGGAGCCCGGAACATAGCCATGGCTACACCTTC.

In nucleotides, the CDR3 is TGTGCCAGCAGTTTAGGGGATCGTCAGACCCAGTACTTC. The encoded protein is CASSLGDRQTQYF. This chain connects TRBV12-3 or TRBV12-4 to TRBJ2-5; D gene uncertain. This CDR3 has 13 residues. V was pared by 1 base and J by 6 bases, with 9 bases between.

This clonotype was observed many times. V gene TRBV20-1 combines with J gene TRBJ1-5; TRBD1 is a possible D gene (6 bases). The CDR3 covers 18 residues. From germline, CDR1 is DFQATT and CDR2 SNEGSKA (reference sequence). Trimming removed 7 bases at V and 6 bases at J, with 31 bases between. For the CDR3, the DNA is TGCAGTGTATCTGTGTCGGAGGGGGGGCCGGGGACGGGTCAGCCCCAGCATTTT. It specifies CSVSVSEGGPGTGQPQHF.

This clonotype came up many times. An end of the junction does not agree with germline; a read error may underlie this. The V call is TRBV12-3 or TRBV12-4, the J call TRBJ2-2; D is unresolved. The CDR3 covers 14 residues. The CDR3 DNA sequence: TGTGCCAGCAGCTTAGGAGTGAACACCGGGGAGCTGTTTTTT. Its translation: CASSLGVNTGELFF.

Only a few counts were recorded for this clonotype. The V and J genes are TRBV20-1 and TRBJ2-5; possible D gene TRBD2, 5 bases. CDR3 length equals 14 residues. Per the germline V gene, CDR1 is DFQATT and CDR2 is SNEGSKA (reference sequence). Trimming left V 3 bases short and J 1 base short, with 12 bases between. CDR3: CSARGVQIQETQYF. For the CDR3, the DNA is TGCAGTGCTAGGGGAGTACAGATCCAAGAGACCCAGTACTTC.

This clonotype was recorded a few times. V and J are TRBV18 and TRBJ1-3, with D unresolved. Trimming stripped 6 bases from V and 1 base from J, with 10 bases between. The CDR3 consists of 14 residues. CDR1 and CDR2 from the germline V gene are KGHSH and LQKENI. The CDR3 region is CASSRRQSGNTIYF. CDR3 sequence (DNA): TGTGCCAGCTCCCGACGCCAGTCTGGAAACACCATATATTTT.

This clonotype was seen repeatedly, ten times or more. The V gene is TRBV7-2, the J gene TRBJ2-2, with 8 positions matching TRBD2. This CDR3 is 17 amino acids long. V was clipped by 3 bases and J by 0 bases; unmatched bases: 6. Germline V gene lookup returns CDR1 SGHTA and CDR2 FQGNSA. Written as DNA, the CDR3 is TGTGCCAGCAGCTTGGTCGGACTAGCAGCGAACACCGGGGAGCTGTTTTTT. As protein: CASSLVGLAANTGELFF.

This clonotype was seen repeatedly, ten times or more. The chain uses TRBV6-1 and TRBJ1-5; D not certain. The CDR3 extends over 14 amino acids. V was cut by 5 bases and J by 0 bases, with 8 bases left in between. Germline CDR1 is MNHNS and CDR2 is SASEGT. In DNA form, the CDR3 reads TGTGCCAGCAGTCAAAGCTTTAGCAATCAGCCCCAGCATTTT. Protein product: CASSQSFSNQPQHF.

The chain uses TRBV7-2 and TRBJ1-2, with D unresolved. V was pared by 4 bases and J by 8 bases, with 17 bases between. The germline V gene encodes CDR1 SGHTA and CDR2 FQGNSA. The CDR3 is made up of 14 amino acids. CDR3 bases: TGTGCCAGCAGCTCAGAATCCCTGAAAGGAGGCTACACCTTC. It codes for CASSSESLKGGYTF.

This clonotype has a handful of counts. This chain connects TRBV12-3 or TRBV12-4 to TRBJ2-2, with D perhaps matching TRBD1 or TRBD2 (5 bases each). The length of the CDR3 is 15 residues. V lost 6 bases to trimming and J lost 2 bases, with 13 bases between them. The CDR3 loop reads CASRKPGLNTGELFF. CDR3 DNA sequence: TGTGCCAGCAGAAAACCGGGGCTTAACACCGGGGAGCTGTTTTTT.

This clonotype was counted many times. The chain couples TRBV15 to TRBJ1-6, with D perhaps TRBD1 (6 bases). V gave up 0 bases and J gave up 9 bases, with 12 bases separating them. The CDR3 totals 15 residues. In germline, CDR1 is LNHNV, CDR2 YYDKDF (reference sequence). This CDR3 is CATSRDQGGRSPLHF. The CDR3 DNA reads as TGTGCCACCAGCAGAGATCAAGGGGGTCGTTCACCCCTCCACTTT.

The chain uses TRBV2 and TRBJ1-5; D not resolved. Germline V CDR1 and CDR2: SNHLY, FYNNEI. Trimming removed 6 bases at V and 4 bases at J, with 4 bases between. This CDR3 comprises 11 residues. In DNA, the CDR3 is TGTGCCAGCAGGCAAAATCAGCCCCAGCATTTT. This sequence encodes CASRQNQPQHF.

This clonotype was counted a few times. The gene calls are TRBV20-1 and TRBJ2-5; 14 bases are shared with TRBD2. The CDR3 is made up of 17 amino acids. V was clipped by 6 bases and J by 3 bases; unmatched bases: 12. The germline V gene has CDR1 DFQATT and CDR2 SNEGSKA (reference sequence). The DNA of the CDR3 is TGCAGTGCCGGCTCAGGTGGGACTAGCGGGGGAAAAGAGACCCAGTACTTC. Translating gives CSAGSGGTSGGKETQYF.

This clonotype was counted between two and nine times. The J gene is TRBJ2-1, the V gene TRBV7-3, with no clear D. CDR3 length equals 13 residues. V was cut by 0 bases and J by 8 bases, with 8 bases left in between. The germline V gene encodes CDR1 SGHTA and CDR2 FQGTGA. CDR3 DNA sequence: TGTGCCAGCAGCTTAACTAGCCTCCATGAGCAGTTCTTC. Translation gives CASSLTSLHEQFF.

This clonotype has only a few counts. CDR3 in DNA: TGTGCCACCAGCAGAGAGGGGGGGGCTAAATACAATGAGCAGTTCTTC. This encodes CATSREGGAKYNEQFF. The chain combines TRBV15 with TRBJ2-1, with D perhaps TRBD2 (7 bases). The CDR3 is 16 residues long. The germline V gene has CDR1 LNHNV and CDR2 YYDKDF (reference sequence). V dropped 0 bases and J dropped 4 bases, with 13 bases sitting between them.

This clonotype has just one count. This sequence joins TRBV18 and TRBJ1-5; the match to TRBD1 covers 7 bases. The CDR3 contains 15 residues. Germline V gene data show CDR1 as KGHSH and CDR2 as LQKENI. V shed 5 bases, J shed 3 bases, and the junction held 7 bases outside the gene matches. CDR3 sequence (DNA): TGTGCCAGCTCAAACGACAGGGTATTCAATCAGCCCCAGCATTTT. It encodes CASSNDRVFNQPQHF. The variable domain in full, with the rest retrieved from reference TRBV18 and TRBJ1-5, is NAGVMQNPRHLVRRRGQEARLRCSPMKGHSHVYWYRQLPEEGLKFMVYLQKENIIDESGMPKERFSAEFPKEGPSILRIQQVVRGDSAAYFCASSNDRVFNQPQHFGDGTRLSIL.

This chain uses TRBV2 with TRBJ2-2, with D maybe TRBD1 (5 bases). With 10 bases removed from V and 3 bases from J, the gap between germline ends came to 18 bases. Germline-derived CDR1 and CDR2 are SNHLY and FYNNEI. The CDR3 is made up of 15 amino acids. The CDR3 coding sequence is TGTGCCACCAGGGAACGCCTGGTCGACACCGGGGAGCTGTTTTTT. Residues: CATRERLVDTGELFF.

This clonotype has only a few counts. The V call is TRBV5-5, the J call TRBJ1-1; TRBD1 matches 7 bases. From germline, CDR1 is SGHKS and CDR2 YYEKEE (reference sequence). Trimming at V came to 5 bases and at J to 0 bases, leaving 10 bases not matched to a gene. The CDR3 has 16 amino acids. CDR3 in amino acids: CASSAYTGTVNTEAFF. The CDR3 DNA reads TGTGCCAGCAGTGCCTATACCGGGACAGTGAACACTGAAGCTTTCTTT. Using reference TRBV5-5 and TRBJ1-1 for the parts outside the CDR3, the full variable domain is DAGVTQSPTHLIKTRGQQVTLRCSPISGHKSVSWYQQVLGQGPQFIFQYYEKEERGRGNFPDRFSARQFPNYSSELNVNALLLGDSALYLCASSAYTGTVNTEAFFGQGTRLTVV.

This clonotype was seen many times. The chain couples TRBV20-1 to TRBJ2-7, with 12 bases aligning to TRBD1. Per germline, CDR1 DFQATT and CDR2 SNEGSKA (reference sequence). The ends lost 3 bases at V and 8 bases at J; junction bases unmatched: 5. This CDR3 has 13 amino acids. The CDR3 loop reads CSASRDRGRQQYF. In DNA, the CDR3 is TGCAGTGCTAGCCGGGACAGGGGGCGTCAGCAGTACTTC.

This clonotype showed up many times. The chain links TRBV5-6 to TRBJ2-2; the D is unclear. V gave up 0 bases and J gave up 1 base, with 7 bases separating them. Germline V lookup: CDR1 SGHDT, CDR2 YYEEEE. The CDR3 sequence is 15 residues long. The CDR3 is CASSLDRLNTGELFF. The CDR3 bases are TGTGCCAGCAGCTTGGATAGGCTGAACACCGGGGAGCTGTTTTTT.

The CDR3 DNA is TGTGCCAGCAGTTTAGGGAATTCGGAAAACACCATATATTTT. As protein: CASSLGNSENTIYF. The V and J genes are TRBV28 and TRBJ1-3; no clear D gene. Germline assignment: CDR1 MDHEN and CDR2 SYDVKM. The CDR3 extends over 14 amino acids. Trimming took 2 bases from V and 6 from J, leaving 11 bases between them.

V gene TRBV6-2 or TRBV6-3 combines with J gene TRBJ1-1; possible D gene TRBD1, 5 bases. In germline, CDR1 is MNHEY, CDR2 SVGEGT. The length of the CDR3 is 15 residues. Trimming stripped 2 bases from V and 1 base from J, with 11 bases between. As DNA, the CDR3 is TGTGCCAGCAGTTACGAGGGACTGCCGAACACTGAAGCTTTCTTT. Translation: CASSYEGLPNTEAFF.